Given below is one TCR beta chain in context. Its antigen remains unknown. This specimen comes from a study of cytomegalovirus exposure and HLA in healthy donors. Germline CDR1 MNHEY, CDR2 SVGAGI. This CDR3 contains 15 residues. Losses at the gene ends were 0 bases for V and 2 bases for J; bases not matched to a gene: 4. PCR used 60 Vbeta primers and 13 Jbeta primers. Only in-frame clones appear in the TCRdb table, and some are missing; sequencing was by immunoSEQ multiplex PCR. The data show 90,000 to 100,000 clones, with around four fifths seen just once and more than 1.5% held by the top ten. Notes on the study in general: Beyond CMV serostatus, there was no information to go on about immune exposure.

Material: PBMCs. This sequence was found in a man in his forties in good health and CMV-seronegative. This rearrangement joins TRBV6-5 to TRBJ2-7; 7 nucleotides agree with TRBD1. The CDR3 DNA follows: TGTGCCAGCAGTTACTCCAACAGGGGTGCCTACGAGCAGTACTTC. Translation gives CASSYSNRGAYEQYF.